This T cell receptor (beta chain) was captured in a study of T cells in narcolepsy (dated 2018 in TCRdb). For the wider study: Patients with narcolepsy type 1 or type 2 (NT1, NT2) were enrolled in the study together with healthy control donors. Autoreactive T cells targeting hypocretin neuron self-antigens (hypocretin, TRIB2) were sought in narcolepsy patients, and TCR Vbeta sequencing was used to track clonotypes in blood and CSF.

For this clone: This clone's antigen is unknown. No much larger clone is present one base from it, and per-base qualities are unavailable.

V has 4 bases trimmed and J has 6 bases trimmed; junction bases matching no gene number 5. Per the germline V gene (reference sequence), MNHEY is the CDR1 and SMNVEV is the CDR2. Including cysteine and phenylalanine, the CDR3 has 14 amino acids. Only the CDR3 part of the read is kept: 42 bases, read in frame from the first base. For TCR Vbeta sequencing, memory CD4+ T cells were sorted ex vivo from the peripheral blood of narcolepsy patients and healthy controls. Study-level results and caveats: Autoreactive clonotypes were reported to be detected serially in the blood of the same patients and of different patients, but not in the blood of healthy controls. Numbers of sequenced blood memory CD4+ clonotypes were comparable, with averages of about 39,494 in patients and 33,354 in controls. Plots that compared CSF and blood CD4+ T cell clonotypes from the same patient highlighted HCRT-specific and TRIB2-specific autoreactive clonotypes. No sequences matching autoreactive T cell clones were contained in some blood memory CD4+ repertoires from patients and controls.

The library was generated by the immunoSEQ multiplex PCR assay. The table comes from immuneACCESS by way of TCRdb, which keeps in-frame sequences with V and J called. Part of the clones is missing from these tables; in studies checked, under half for an unresolved V gene and the rest for unknown reasons. This sample holds 30,000 to 40,000 clones; 75% to 85% were observed only once. Around 2.3% of the sample belongs to the ten largest clones. This chain is built from TRBV27 and TRBJ2-1; TRBD1 aligns with 8 central bases. The specimen sequenced was CD45RA- memory CD4+ T cells from PBMCs. This specimen's cell subset or site label, interpreted: memory T cells sorted ex vivo from peripheral blood. The clonotype comes from a human donor with narcolepsy. The CDR3 protein: CASSSVDRGNEQFF. The DNA sequence is TGTGCCAGCAGTTCGGTCGACAGGGGCAATGAGCAGTTCTTC.